This T cell receptor (beta chain) was documented in a study of T cell changes during pregnancy in multiple sclerosis. TCRdb's copy holds only in-frame clones and misses some; the assay was immunoSEQ multiplex PCR. The data hold around 50,000 clones, with more than 85% observed a single time. In its sample, this clone was seen once. Trimming took 2 bases from V and 0 from J, leaving 4 bases between them. Germline values: CDR1 MNHEY, CDR2 SMNVEV (reference sequence). This CDR3 is built from 13 residues. The TCR comes from a female donor in good health, enrolled as a control in a pregnancy study. The sample consisted of peripheral blood, taken after pregnancy. This chain joins TRBV27 and TRBJ1-1; D is ambiguous. The CDR3 is CASSLIVNTEAFF. The CDR3 DNA reads as TGTGCCAGCAGTTTAATCGTGAACACTGAAGCTTTCTTT.